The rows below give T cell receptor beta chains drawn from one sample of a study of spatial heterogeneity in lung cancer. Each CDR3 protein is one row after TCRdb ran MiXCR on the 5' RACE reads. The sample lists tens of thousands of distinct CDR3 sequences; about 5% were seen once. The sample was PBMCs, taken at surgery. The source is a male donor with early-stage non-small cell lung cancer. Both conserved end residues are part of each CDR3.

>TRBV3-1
CASSQRGGVTDTQYF
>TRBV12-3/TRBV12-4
CASSTSRGSEQYF
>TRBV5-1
CASSLEGGGPGTQYF
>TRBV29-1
CSVAPHSYEQYF
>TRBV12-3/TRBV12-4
CASSLGWGSPYEQYF
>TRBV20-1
CSARGTGTADTQYF
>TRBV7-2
CASRIRGGYTF
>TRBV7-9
CALGDGAFF
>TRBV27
CASSLTGGSYQPQHF
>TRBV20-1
CGGTRTAREQYF
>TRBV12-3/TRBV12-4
CASSLAHRPIYGYTF
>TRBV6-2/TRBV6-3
CASSEQTYGYTF
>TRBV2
CASSGDQGSNTEAFF
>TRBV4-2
CASSQKNRVGSSFDEQFF
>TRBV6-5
CASRTGVSPVYEQYF
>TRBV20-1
CSAGDRGRETQYF
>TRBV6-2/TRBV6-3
CASSYSRGTTPTDTQYF
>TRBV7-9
CASSPEGTSSQTQYF
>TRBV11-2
CATTPGPPSYGYTF
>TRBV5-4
CASSFTTDNPGSPLHF
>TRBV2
CASSGTGWSEAFF
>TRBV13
CASSLELDEQFF
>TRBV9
CASSGKGVPFEKLFF
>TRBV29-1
CSVEGPGTDTQYF
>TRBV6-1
CASSLPGGDIQYF
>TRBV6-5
CASTSTGSRGYTF
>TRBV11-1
CASSPDSSYNEQFF
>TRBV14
CASSQDLVLGGYTF
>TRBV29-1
CSVARAGSYNEQFF
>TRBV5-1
CASSLTPGGSYEQYF
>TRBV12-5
CASGPTVAGEQYF
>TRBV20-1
CSASPLEGLAGVLVYNEQFF
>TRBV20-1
CSASRIQAVQETQYF
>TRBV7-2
CASSLAWGNEQFF
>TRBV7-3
CASSPWTSGYNEQFF
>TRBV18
CASSIQETQYF
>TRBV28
CASSLYKSGINEKLFF
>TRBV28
CASIRRPSSYNEQFF
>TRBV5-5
CASRKTGDEQFF
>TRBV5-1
CASSNSPSGGTSETQYF
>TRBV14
CASSQAPGLAGGETQYF
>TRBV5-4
CASSLREAGAYEQYF
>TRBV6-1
CASSVKGQSRANVLTF
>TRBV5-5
CASSPVGVSNQPQHF
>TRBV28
CASSSTGEGFWYGYTF
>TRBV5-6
CASSWKAMQAFF
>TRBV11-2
CASTSDRSGANVLTF
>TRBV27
CASSLDRPGWTDTQYF
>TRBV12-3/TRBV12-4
CTSSSGGGYGYTF
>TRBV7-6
CASSLRDTSGANVLTF
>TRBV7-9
CASNQAGYEQYF
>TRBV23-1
CASTPKGGSGELFF
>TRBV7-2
CASSTKGQGGGQPQHF